These T cell receptor beta chains were read from a single sample in a study of preoperative IRX-2 immunotherapy in early breast cancer. Measured with immunoSEQ multiplex PCR; TCRdb has only the in-frame clones, and not every one. The sample has about 33,000 clones, about 90% seen once; the top ten hold 1.5% to 2%. The sequences come from tumor tissue, collected after IRX-2 immunotherapy. These receptors were obtained from a human donor with breast cancer. The CDR3 runs from the conserved cysteine through the conserved F or W. Fields, in order: D gene, V gene, J gene, clone size, CDR3 DNA, CDR3 protein. The D gene is left open where the match is weak. The size field is filled for only some rows; it gives once, few, many or a size class.

D gene: NA
V gene: TRBV6-8
J gene: TRBJ1-6
clone size: once
CDR3 DNA: TGTGCCAGCAGTTACTCAGTCCGAAGCTATTCACCCCTCCACTTT
CDR3 protein: CASSYSVRSYSPLHF

D gene: NA
V gene: TRBV6-8
J gene: TRBJ1-2
clone size: NA
CDR3 DNA: TGTGCCAGCATAAAACAGGCTGCGGGCTATGGCTACACCTTC
CDR3 protein: CASIKQAAGYGYTF

D gene: NA
V gene: TRBV28
J gene: TRBJ2-1
clone size: NA
CDR3 DNA: TGTGCCAGCAGTTCCCTAGCAGGGAGCTCCTACAATGAGCAGTTCTTC
CDR3 protein: CASSSLAGSSYNEQFF

D gene: NA
V gene: TRBV11-3
J gene: TRBJ1-1
clone size: NA
CDR3 DNA: TGTGCCAGCAGCAGTCCCCACGACAGACCACTAGTGAACACTGAAGCTTTCTTT
CDR3 protein: CASSSPHDRPLVNTEAFF

D gene: NA
V gene: TRBV6-8
J gene: TRBJ2-1
clone size: few
CDR3 DNA: TGTGCCAGCAAAGAGGGGGGCTCACCCTACAATGAGCAGTTCTTC
CDR3 protein: CASKEGGSPYNEQFF

D gene: NA
V gene: TRBV6-8
J gene: TRBJ2-3
clone size: once
CDR3 DNA: TGTGCCAGCAGTTACAAATATTTGGGGGTTATGGGAGCGAATACGCAGTATTTT
CDR3 protein: CASSYKYLGVMGANTQYF

D gene: NA
V gene: TRBV18
J gene: TRBJ2-3
clone size: NA
CDR3 DNA: TGTGCCAGCTCACCACCCCAAGGCAGGAAAATCACAGATACGCAGTATTTT
CDR3 protein: CASSPPQGRKITDTQYF

D gene: NA
V gene: TRBV7-1
J gene: TRBJ2-7
clone size: NA
CDR3 DNA: TGTGCCAGCAGCTACGAGGGGAGCTCCTACGAGCAGTACTTC
CDR3 protein: CASSYEGSSYEQYF

D gene: NA
V gene: TRBV5-1
J gene: TRBJ1-4
clone size: NA
CDR3 DNA: TGCGCCAGCAGCTTAGGGCCGTATAATGAAAAACTGTTTTTT
CDR3 protein: CASSLGPYNEKLFF

D gene: TRBD1
V gene: TRBV12-5
J gene: TRBJ1-3
clone size: NA
CDR3 DNA: TGTGCTAGTGGTACAAACAGGGGGCGGGGAAACACCATATATTTT
CDR3 protein: CASGTNRGRGNTIYF

D gene: TRBD1
V gene: TRBV11-3
J gene: TRBJ1-2
clone size: NA
CDR3 DNA: TGTGCCAGCAGCCGACCTCGGGACAGTGGGGGCTATGGCTACACCTTC
CDR3 protein: CASSRPRDSGGYGYTF

D gene: TRBD2
V gene: TRBV7-4
J gene: TRBJ2-7
clone size: NA
CDR3 DNA: TGTGCCAGCAAGGCTAGCGGGACCTACGAGCAGTACTTC
CDR3 protein: CASKASGTYEQYF

D gene: TRBD2
V gene: TRBV6-8
J gene: TRBJ2-3
clone size: NA
CDR3 DNA: TGTGCCATCAGCGGACTAGGGAACACAGATACGCAGTATTTT
CDR3 protein: CAISGLGNTDTQYF

D gene: NA
V gene: TRBV7-4
J gene: TRBJ1-1
clone size: once
CDR3 DNA: TGTGCCAGCAGCCACGGGGTTAAGAACACTGAAGCTTTCTTT
CDR3 protein: CASSHGVKNTEAFF

D gene: NA
V gene: TRBV4-1
J gene: TRBJ2-6
clone size: few
CDR3 DNA: TGCGCCAGCAGCCAAATCAGGGAAGGTGGGGCCAACGTCCTGACTTTC
CDR3 protein: CASSQIREGGANVLTF

D gene: TRBD1
V gene: TRBV11-3
J gene: TRBJ1-1
clone size: NA
CDR3 DNA: TGTGCCAGCCGAGCTCTGTTCGGACAGGGAAACCGGAACACTGAAGCTTTCTTT
CDR3 protein: CASRALFGQGNRNTEAFF

D gene: NA
V gene: TRBV4-1
J gene: TRBJ1-1
clone size: NA
CDR3 DNA: TGCGCCAGCAGCCAAGATGGAGGGGCCCTCGACTTT
CDR3 protein: CASSQDGGALDF

D gene: TRBD2
V gene: TRBV11-3
J gene: TRBJ2-5
clone size: NA
CDR3 DNA: TGTGCCAGCAGCTTATACGGGCGGGGGGGAGGAGAGACCCAGTACTTC
CDR3 protein: CASSLYGRGGGETQYF

D gene: NA
V gene: TRBV22-1
J gene: TRBJ2-4
clone size: NA
CDR3 DNA: TGTGCCAGCAGTGGGGGAAAAGGACCCCTTGTTAGCGGCATTCAGTACTTC
CDR3 protein: CASSGGKGPLVSGIQYF

D gene: NA
V gene: TRBV7-6
J gene: TRBJ1-5
clone size: NA
CDR3 DNA: TGTGCCAGCAGCTTAGCGGGGATCAATCAGCCCCAGCATTTT
CDR3 protein: CASSLAGINQPQHF